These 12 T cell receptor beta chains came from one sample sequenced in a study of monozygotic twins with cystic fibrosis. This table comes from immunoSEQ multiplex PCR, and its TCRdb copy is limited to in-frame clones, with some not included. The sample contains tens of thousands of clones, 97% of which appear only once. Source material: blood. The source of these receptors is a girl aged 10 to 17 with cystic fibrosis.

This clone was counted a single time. CDR3 loop: CAISSSALVTYEQYF. The CDR3 DNA reads TGTGCCATCAGCTCTAGCGCCCTCGTGACCTACGAGCAGTACTTC. The rearrangement links TRBV10-3 to TRBJ2-7; D possibly corresponds to TRBD2 (6 bases). V was shortened by 6 bases and J by 2 bases, with 17 bases between the two germline ends. Germline lookup yields CDR1 ENHRY and CDR2 SYGVKD. The length of the CDR3 is 15 residues.

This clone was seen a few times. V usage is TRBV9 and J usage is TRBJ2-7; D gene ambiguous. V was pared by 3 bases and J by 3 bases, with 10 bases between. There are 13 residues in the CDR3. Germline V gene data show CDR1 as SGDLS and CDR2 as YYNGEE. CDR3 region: CASSGQGHYEQYF. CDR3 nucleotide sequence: TGTGCCAGCAGCGGTCAAGGGCACTACGAGCAGTACTTC.

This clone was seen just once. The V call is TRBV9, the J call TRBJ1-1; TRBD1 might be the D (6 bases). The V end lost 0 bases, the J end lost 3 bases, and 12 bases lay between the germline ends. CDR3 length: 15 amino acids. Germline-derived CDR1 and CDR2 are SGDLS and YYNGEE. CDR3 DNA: TGTGCCAGCAGCGTAGAGGCAGGGGAGTACACTGAAGCTTTCTTT. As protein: CASSVEAGEYTEAFF.

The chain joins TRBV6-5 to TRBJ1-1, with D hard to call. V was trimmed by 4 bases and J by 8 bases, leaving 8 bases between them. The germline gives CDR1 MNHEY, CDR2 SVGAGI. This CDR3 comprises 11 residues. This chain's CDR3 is CASSFGGEAFF. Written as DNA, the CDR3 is TGTGCCAGCAGTTTTGGCGGGGAAGCTTTCTTT.

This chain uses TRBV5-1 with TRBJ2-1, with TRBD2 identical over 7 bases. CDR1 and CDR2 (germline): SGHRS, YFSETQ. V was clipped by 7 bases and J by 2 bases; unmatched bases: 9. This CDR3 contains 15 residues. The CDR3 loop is CASRGGGNPYNEQFF. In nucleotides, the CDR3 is TGCGCCAGCCGCGGCGGGGGAAACCCCTACAATGAGCAGTTCTTC. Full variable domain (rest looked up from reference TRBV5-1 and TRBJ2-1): KAGVTQTPRYLIKTRGQQVTLSCSPISGHRSVSWYQQTPGQGLQFLFEYFSETQRNKGNFPGRFSGRQFSNSRSEMNVSTLELGDSALYLCASRGGGNPYNEQFFGPGTRLTVL.

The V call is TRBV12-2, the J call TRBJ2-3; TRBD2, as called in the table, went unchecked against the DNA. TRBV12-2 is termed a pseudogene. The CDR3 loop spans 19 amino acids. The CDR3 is CASRLGGIGCLALTDTQYF. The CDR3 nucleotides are TGTGCAAGTCGCTTGGGGGGGATTGGGTGTCTAGCCCTCACAGATACGCAGTATTTT.

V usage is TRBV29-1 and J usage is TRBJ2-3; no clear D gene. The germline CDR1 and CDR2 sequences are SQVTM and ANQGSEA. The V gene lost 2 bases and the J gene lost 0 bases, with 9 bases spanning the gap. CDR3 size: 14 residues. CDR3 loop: CSVEPWLSTDTQYF. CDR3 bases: TGCAGCGTTGAACCCTGGTTGAGCACAGATACGCAGTATTTT.

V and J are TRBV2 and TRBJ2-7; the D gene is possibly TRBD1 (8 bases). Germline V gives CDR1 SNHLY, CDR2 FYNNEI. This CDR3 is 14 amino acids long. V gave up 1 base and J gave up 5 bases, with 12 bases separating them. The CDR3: CASSEGTGRDEQYF. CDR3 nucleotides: TGTGCCAGCAGTGAAGGGACAGGGAGGGACGAGCAGTACTTC.

This CDR3 is CASGLAGGTGELFF. Here the CDR3 DNA reads TGTGCCAGCGGGTTAGCGGGAGGCACCGGGGAGCTGTTTTTT. This sequence joins TRBV6-5 and TRBJ2-2; 10 bases align to TRBD2. The trim removed 8 bases at V and 4 bases at J, leaving 4 bases unmatched. Germline V gene sequence: CDR1 MNHEY, CDR2 SVGAGI. CDR3 length: 14 amino acids.

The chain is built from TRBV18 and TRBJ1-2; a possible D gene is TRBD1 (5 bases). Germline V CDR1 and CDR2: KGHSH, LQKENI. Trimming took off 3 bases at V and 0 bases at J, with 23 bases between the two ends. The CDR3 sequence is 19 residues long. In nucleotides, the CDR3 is TGTGCCAGCTCACCGCTAGACATAGCCGGGACTCAAGCTAACTATGGCTACACCTTC. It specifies CASSPLDIAGTQANYGYTF.

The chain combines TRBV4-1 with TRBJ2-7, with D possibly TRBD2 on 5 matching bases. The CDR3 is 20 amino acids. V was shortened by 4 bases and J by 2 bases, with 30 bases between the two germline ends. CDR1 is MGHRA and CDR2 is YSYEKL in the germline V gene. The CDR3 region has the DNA TGCGCCAGCAGCCCTAAAACCGGGATGCTACTTTTTAACGCTACCTACGAGCAGTACTTC. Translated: CASSPKTGMLLFNATYEQYF.

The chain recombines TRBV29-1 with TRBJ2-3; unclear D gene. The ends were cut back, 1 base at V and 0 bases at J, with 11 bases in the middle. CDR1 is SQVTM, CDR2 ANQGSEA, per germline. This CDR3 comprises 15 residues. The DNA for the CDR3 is TGCAGCGTTGAAGCGCCAGAAACTAGCACAGATACGCAGTATTTT. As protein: CSVEAPETSTDTQYF.